This T cell receptor beta chain comes out of a study of metastatic and nonmetastatic thyroid tumors (dated by TCRdb to the early 2020s). In terms of the full investigation: For patients with malignant and with benign thyroid disease, the researchers compared repertoires between peripheral blood samples and tumor or nodule tissue samples.

No patient had received any treatment before thyroid surgery. Patient clinical samples collected from about 2011 to 2018 were retrospectively analysed using T-cell receptor beta sequencing. The full study reports these points: In both blood and tumor samples, malignant tumors were reported to have significantly higher TCR beta diversity than benign nodules.

CDR1 and CDR2 (LGHDT, YNNKEL) derive from the germline V gene (reference sequence). At the junction V is shortened by 2 bases and J by 7 bases, with 11 bases in between. The CDR3 holds 13 amino acids from the cysteine to the phenylalanine. Of the read, only the CDR3 DNA is kept; its 39 bases are in frame from base 1. The table lists this clone with many counts. Its cognate antigen has yet to be identified. No much larger clone is present one base from it, and per-base qualities are unavailable. Library prep was done by PCR. Sequencing instrument: Illumina HiSeq 4000. High-throughput sequencing was used to profile the CDR3 region of the TCR beta-chain in every patient. In the original analysis: Drawing on CDR3 differences between clinicopathological groups, the researchers built a classifier meant to tell apart patients with distant-metastatic papillary thyroid cancer. Repertoire diversity was assessed with the Shannon index, and tumor-blood repertoire similarity with the Morisita-Horn index. Clones were called with MiXCR by TCRdb after fastp trimmed the public reads at Q25, and only in-frame beta chains were retained. TCRdb's processing, not the authors' own work, is the source of the V and J calls. Here the sample has around 19,000 clones; over 9% occur a single time. Together, the top ten hold roughly 8% of the sample.

The chain uses TRBV3-1 and TRBJ1-1; the D segment cannot be called with confidence. The sample consisted of blood. This receptor was taken from a female donor with papillary thyroid cancer or a benign thyroid nodule (not recorded which). Some clones in this sample may be carry-over from other donors' samples. CDR3 reads: CASSQTAGLEAFF. The nucleotides read TGTGCCAGCAGCCAAACCGCCGGACTTGAAGCTTTCTTT.